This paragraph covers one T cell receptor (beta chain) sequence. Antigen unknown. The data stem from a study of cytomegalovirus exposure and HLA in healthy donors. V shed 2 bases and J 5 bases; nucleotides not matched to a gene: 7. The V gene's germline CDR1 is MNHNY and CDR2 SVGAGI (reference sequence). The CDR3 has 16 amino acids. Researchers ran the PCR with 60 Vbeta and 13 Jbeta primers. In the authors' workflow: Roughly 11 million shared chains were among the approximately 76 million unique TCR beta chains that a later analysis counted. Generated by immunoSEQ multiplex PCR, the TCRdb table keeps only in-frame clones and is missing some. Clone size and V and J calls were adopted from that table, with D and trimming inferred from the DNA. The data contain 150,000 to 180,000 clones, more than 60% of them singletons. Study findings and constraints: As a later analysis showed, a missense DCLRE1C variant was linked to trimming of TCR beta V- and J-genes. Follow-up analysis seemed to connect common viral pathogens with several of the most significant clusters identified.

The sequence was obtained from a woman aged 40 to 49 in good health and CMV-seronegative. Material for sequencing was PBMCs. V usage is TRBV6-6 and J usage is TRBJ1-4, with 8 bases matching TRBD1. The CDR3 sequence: CASSYPDRGENEKLFF. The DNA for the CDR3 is TGTGCCAGCAGTTACCCCGACAGGGGAGAGAATGAAAAACTGTTTTTT.